Listed here are 8 T cell receptor beta chains from one sample, sequenced in a study of OX40 agonist ivuxolimab in advanced cancers. Libraries were prepared by immunoSEQ multiplex PCR; TCRdb keeps only in-frame clonotypes and omits some of them. Seen here are approximately 77,000 clones, roughly 85% observed once, and the top ten hold around 2.1%. Sample: CD4+ or CD8+ T cells sorted from blood, taken in a trial of the OX40 agonist ivuxolimab. These receptors all come from an adult with an advanced solid tumor such as melanoma, head and neck, liver or kidney cancer.

V is TRBV5-1 and J is TRBJ1-2; TRBD1 matches at 7 bases. Germline V gene lookup returns CDR1 SGHRS and CDR2 YFSETQ. The CDR3 is made up of 14 amino acids. V lost 2 bases, J lost 6 bases, and 7 bases stayed unmatched. The CDR3 loop is CASSLSTGVNGYTF. CDR3 bases: TGCGCCAGCAGCTTAAGCACAGGGGTTAATGGCTACACCTTC.

V and J are TRBV2 and TRBJ2-2; 9 positions match TRBD1. This CDR3 region has 14 residues. Germline CDR1 SNHLY, CDR2 FYNNEI. V lost 9 bases to trimming and J lost 4 bases; unmatched junction nucleotides: 6. The CDR3 DNA follows: TGTGCCAGGGGACAGGGTCATGTCACCGGGGAGCTGTTTTTT. This codes for CARGQGHVTGELFF. The full variable domain, with the rest looked up from reference TRBV2 and TRBJ2-2, is EPEVTQTPSHQVTQMGQEVILRCVPISNHLYFYWYRQILGQKVEFLVSFYNNEISEKSEIFDDQFSVERPDGSNFTLKIRSTKLEDSAMYFCARGQGHVTGELFFGEGSRLTVL.

This chain links TRBV28 with TRBJ2-7; D perhaps matches TRBD1 (6 bases). Germline CDR1 and CDR2: MDHEN and SYDVKM. Trimming removed 4 bases from V and 1 base from J, with 17 bases in between. CDR3 size: 16 residues. The CDR3 DNA reads TGTGCCAGCAGTTCAACTGGCCAGGGGCGTTCCTACGAGCAGTACTTC. This translates into CASSSTGQGRSYEQYF.

This clone came up a few times. The rearrangement uses TRBV5-4 and TRBJ2-1; D gene ambiguous. CDR1 is SGHNT and CDR2 is YYREEE in the germline V gene (reference sequence). This CDR3 has 15 residues. V lost 4 bases and J 2 bases, leaving 13 bases between the germline ends. The DNA of the CDR3 is TGTGCCAGCAGCGCTGCGCCTAGTACCTACAATGAGCAGTTCTTC. Protein sequence: CASSAAPSTYNEQFF.

This clone was counted once. The chain joins TRBV19 to TRBJ2-2, with D maybe TRBD2 (6 bases). This CDR3 has 15 amino acids. The V end was cut by 4 bases, the J end by 4 bases, with 13 bases between. The germline gives CDR1 LNHDA, CDR2 SQIVND (reference sequence). The CDR3 sequence is CASSNIGGRTGELFF. In nucleotides, the CDR3 is TGTGCCAGTAGTAATATCGGGGGTCGCACCGGGGAGCTGTTTTTT.

This clone appeared a single time. The chain combines TRBV15 with TRBJ2-5, with D maybe TRBD2 (5 bases). V was shortened by 5 bases and J by 3 bases, with 10 bases between the two germline ends. The germline V gene encodes CDR1 LNHNV and CDR2 YYDKDF (reference sequence). CDR3 size: 13 residues. CDR3 region: CATSAWREETQYF. For the CDR3, the DNA is TGTGCCACCAGCGCCTGGCGGGAAGAGACCCAGTACTTC.

The chain is built from TRBV28 and TRBJ1-2; tentatively, D is TRBD1 (6 bases). V was cut by 8 bases and J by 7 bases, with 26 bases left in between. Germline-derived CDR1 and CDR2 are MDHEN and SYDVKM. The CDR3 contains 16 residues. CDR3 DNA: TGTGCCAGCTTTAACCGAGGGGGACGCCTGGAGGGTGGCTACACCTTC. The encoded protein is CASFNRGGRLEGGYTF.

This chain uses TRBV6-5 with TRBJ2-7, with TRBD2 as a possible D gene (6 bases). Germline V gene data show CDR1 as MNHEY and CDR2 as SVGAGI. The CDR3 totals 15 residues. Trimming removed 5 bases from V and 2 bases from J, with 16 bases in between. Here the CDR3 reads CASSLGASVAYEQYF. For the CDR3, the DNA is TGTGCCAGCAGTCTCGGCGCTAGCGTCGCCTACGAGCAGTACTTC.